The rows below give T cell receptor beta chains drawn from one sample of a study of T cells in Graves' hyperthyroidism and ophthalmopathy. TCRdb fed the multiplex PCR reads into MiXCR, producing one record per CDR3 protein. The data contain approximately 590,000 distinct CDR3 sequences, more than 45% of them singletons. The sample was peripheral blood or thyroid tissue (not recorded which). The receptor set was obtained from a woman aged 18-35 years with Graves' hyperthyroidism. Each CDR3 is given without its conserved first and last residue. The D gene is left open where the match is weak. Some rows have no size entry. The others give once, few or many, or a class for an expanded clone.

J gene	clone size	V gene	D gene	CDR3 protein
TRBJ2-6	few	TRBV6-6	-	ASSSQDLQGANVLT
TRBJ2-7	-	TRBV20-1	-	SARDWASEQY
TRBJ1-2	few	TRBV5-1	-	ASSLDQGRTYGYT
TRBJ1-3	-	TRBV19	-	ASRGQEGNSGNTIY
TRBJ1-5	-	TRBV6-5	TRBD1	AISSSGTGGLQPQH
TRBJ1-2	-	TRBV25-1	-	ASSQETGPDGYT
TRBJ2-7	-	TRBV2	TRBD1	ASSGPGQGAYEQY
TRBJ1-6	-	TRBV10-3	TRBD1	AINTGQGNSPLH
TRBJ1-2	many	TRBV20-1	TRBD1	SARDVGTGARGYT
TRBJ1-2	many	TRBV24-1	-	ATSDETEDYGYT
TRBJ2-6	many	TRBV24-1	TRBD2	ATSDKRAGVTGANVLT
TRBJ1-2	few	TRBV10-3	-	ASSFDAHGYT
TRBJ1-1	many	TRBV2	-	ASSEAGGTEAF
TRBJ1-2	-	TRBV25-1	-	ASPTGPYGYT
TRBJ1-4	few	TRBV2	-	ASSVAGRRTEKLF
TRBJ2-6	-	TRBV6-1	TRBD1	ASSPTTGLPGANVLT
TRBJ1-4	-	TRBV5-1	-	ASSLAPGADNEKLF
TRBJ2-5	few	TRBV12-1	-	ASSVAGRGQETQY
TRBJ2-7	few	TRBV2	-	ASSLGRRAYEQY
TRBJ2-7	-	TRBV20-1	-	SASPRLIYEQY
TRBJ2-6	-	TRBV20-1	-	SAGKSGANVLT
TRBJ2-5	-	TRBV9	-	ASSRASGRQETQY
TRBJ1-5	many	TRBV2	TRBD1	ASRTGQVQH
TRBJ2-2	few	TRBV7-9	-	ASRATSVGELF
TRBJ2-7	-	TRBV6-5	-	ASSFGGERY
TRBJ1-6	-	TRBV14	-	ASSQDYRSYNSPLH
TRBJ2-7	-	TRBV7-2	-	ASSTSSSVREQY
TRBJ1-1	-	TRBV20-1	-	SARDLTVTEAF
TRBJ2-7	-	TRBV2	-	ASSYQADGAYEQY
TRBJ2-2	-	TRBV7-6	TRBD2	ATELAGGLNTGELF
TRBJ1-2	-	TRBV25-1	-	ASTSGSHGYT
TRBJ1-6	-	TRBV20-1	-	SARDHRGAASPLH
TRBJ1-1	many	TRBV29-1	TRBD1	SVGDRANTEAF
TRBJ1-6	-	TRBV7-9	TRBD1	ASSLRDRHSPLH
TRBJ1-3	many	TRBV29-1	-	SVASGNGNTIY
TRBJ2-5	few	TRBV20-1	TRBD1	SAVGGRETQY
TRBJ2-2	-	TRBV5-1	TRBD2	ASSLAGTTGTGELF
TRBJ2-5	many	TRBV10-2	-	ASRVTNEGTQY
TRBJ2-5	-	TRBV7-8	-	ACLKRETQY
TRBJ2-5	-	TRBV10-3	-	AISDSQGQRGETQY
TRBJ1-2	-	TRBV2	-	ASSDTGRNGYT
TRBJ2-2	-	TRBV19	-	ASSISVHGELF
TRBJ1-4	-	TRBV20-1	TRBD1	SASLTGGEKLF
TRBJ2-7	-	TRBV29-1	-	SVEDLEQY
TRBJ1-2	many	TRBV7-9	TRBD1	ASSLTGGNYGYT
TRBJ2-7	few	TRBV29-1	TRBD1	SVPGQGYEQY
TRBJ2-5	-	TRBV6-1	-	ASLLDRQETQY
TRBJ2-6	few	TRBV15	-	ATSRTGKAYVLT
TRBJ2-7	once	TRBV5-1	TRBD2	ASSPPGTSDSYEQY
TRBJ2-7	-	TRBV11-2	TRBD2	ASSPLVLAGPYEQY
TRBJ1-6	many	TRBV20-1	-	SALLLGSPLH
TRBJ1-5	many	TRBV24-1	TRBD1	ATSDQTGPNQPQH
TRBJ1-1	-	TRBV6-6	TRBD1	ASSSLVAGGAF
TRBJ1-5	-	TRBV20-1	TRBD1	SAPGQRWNQPQH
TRBJ1-4	-	TRBV11-1	-	ASSLWAAAHEKLF
TRBJ2-7	-	TRBV5-1	-	ASSLNGGLGQY
TRBJ2-7	-	TRBV15	-	ATSSASDGPYEQY
TRBJ2-5	-	TRBV7-2	TRBD2	ASSPRGGYQETQY
TRBJ1-1	few	TRBV27	-	ASSLVILEAEAF
TRBJ1-4	-	TRBV25-1	-	ASSAYAGVTREKLF